The table lists the clone carrying this TCR beta chain with a few counts. Antigen: not known. The data originate from a study of blood T cells in healthy people across ages. Whole-study findings and limits: With unsorted PBMCs, a conclusive comparison of naive versus antigen-experienced cells was not possible.

In germline, CDR1 is MNHEY, CDR2 SVGAGI. V lost 2 bases, J lost 0 bases, and 8 bases lay in between. The CDR3 consists of 14 residues. A sample-barcoded 5' primer and a J-beta primer mix were used in a second PCR of roughly 7 to 12 cycles. Template switching added a 12-random-nucleotide identifier to every cDNA molecule. TCRdb reprocessed the 5' RACE reads with MiXCR, giving one entry per CDR3 protein. Of around 1,000,000 distinct CDR3 sequences listed, around 27% are singletons. Separately, the same data were catalogued under a study of T cells of mothers and their children.

The clonotype was recovered from a girl aged 2 to 9 in good health. The sequenced sample was blood. This sequence joins TRBV6-5 and TRBJ2-7; a weak D match, TRBD1 (5 bases). CDR3 coding DNA: TGTGCCAGCAGTTACGACGACAGCTCCTACGAGCAGTACTTC. Translating it yields CASSYDDSSYEQYF.